This T cell receptor beta chain was documented in a study of shared clonotypes between healthy human individuals. CDR3 size: 13 residues. V gave up 5 bases and J gave up 0 bases, with 11 bases separating them. Germline CDR1 SQVTM, CDR2 ANQGSEA. Only in-frame clones appear in the TCRdb table, and some are missing; sequencing was by immunoSEQ multiplex PCR. Among about 2.1 million clones listed, around 93% were seen once. This clone appeared once. Naive-designated CD8 cells lacked CD45RO, were positively enriched for CCR7, and omitted terminally differentiated effector memory CD45RA+ cells. The rearrangement uses TRBV29-1 and TRBJ2-7; possible D gene TRBD1, 5 bases. The material sequenced was naive CD8+ T cells from PBMCs. The receptor was derived from a young man in good health. Some clones in this sample may be carry-over from other donors' samples. CDR3 sequence (DNA): TGCAGCGTTTACAGGAAATCCTCCTACGAGCAGTACTTC. Translation gives CSVYRKSSYEQYF.